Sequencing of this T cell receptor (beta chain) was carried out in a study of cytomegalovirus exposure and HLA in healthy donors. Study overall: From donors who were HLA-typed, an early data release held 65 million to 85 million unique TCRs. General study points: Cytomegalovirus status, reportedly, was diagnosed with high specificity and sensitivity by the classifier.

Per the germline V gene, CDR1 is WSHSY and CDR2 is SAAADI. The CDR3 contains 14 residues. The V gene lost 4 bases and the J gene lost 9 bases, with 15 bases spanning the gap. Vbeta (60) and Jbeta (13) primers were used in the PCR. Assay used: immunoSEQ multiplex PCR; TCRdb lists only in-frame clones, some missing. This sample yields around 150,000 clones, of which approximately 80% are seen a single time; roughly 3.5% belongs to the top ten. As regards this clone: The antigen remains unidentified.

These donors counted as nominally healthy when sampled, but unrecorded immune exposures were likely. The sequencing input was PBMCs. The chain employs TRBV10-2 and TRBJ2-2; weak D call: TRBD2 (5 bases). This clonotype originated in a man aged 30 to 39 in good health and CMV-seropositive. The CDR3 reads CASSAGSRSWELFF. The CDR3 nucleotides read TGCGCCAGCAGTGCGGGGTCCCGATCCTGGGAGCTGTTTTTT.